The clone carrying this TCR beta chain has only one observation. The sample comes from a study of blood T cell repertoires in COVID-19. Method: immunoSEQ multiplex PCR; TCRdb's copy keeps in-frame clones and lacks some. The top ten hold around 2% of the sample, which has some 180,000 clones, roughly 80% seen once. The sequence derives from a woman older than 75 with acute or convalescent COVID-19. Sample: peripheral blood.

The CDR3 spells CAWSDDLNSGNTIYF. The CDR3 DNA reads as TGTGCCTGGAGTGATGACTTGAACTCTGGAAACACCATATATTTT. The rearrangement joins TRBV30 to TRBJ1-3, with no clear D. Germline-derived CDR1 and CDR2 are GTSNPN and SVGIG (reference sequence). This CDR3 has 15 residues. Trimming removed 1 base from V and 0 bases from J, with 10 bases in between.